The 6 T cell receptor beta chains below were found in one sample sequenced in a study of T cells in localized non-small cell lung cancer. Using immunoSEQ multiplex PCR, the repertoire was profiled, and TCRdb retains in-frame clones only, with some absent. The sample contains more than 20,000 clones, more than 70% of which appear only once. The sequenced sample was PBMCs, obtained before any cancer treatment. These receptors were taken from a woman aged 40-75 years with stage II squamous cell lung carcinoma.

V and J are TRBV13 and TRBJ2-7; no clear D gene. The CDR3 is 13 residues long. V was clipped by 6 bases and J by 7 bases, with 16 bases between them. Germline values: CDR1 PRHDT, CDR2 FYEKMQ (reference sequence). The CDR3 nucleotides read TGTGCCAGCAGTTCAGGCGAAACGTGGGAGCAGTACTTC. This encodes CASSSGETWEQYF.

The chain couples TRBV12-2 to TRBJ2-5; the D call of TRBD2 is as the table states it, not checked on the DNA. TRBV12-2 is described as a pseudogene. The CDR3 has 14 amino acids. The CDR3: CASRFPGPTLGGNF. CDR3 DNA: TGTGCAAGTCGCTTTCCAGGACCCACTCTAGGAGGTAACTTC.

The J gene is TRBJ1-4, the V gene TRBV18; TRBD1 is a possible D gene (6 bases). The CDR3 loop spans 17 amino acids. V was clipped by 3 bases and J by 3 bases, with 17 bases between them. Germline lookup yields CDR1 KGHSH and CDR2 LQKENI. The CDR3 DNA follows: TGTGCCAGCTCACCGGTCCCGGGACATTCATCTAATGAAAAACTGTTTTTT. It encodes CASSPVPGHSSNEKLFF.

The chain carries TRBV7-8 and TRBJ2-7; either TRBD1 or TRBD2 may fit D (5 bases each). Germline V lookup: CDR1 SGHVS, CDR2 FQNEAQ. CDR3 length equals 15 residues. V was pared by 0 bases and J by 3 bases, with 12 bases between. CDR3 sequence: CASSLAPGRNYEQYF. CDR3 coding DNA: TGTGCCAGCAGCTTAGCTCCGGGACGGAACTACGAGCAGTACTTC.

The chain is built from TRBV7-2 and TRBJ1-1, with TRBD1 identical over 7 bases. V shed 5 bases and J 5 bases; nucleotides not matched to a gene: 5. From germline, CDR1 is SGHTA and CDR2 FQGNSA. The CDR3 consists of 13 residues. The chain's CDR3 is CASSEGQRTEAFF. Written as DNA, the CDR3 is TGTGCCAGCAGCGAGGGACAGCGGACTGAAGCTTTCTTT.

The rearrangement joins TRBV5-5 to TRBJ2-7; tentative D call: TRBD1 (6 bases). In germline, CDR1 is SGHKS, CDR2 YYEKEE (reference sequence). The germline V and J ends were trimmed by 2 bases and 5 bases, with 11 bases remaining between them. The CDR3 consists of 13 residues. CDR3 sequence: CASSLTGLHEQYF. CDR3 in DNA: TGTGCCAGCAGCTTAACAGGGCTACACGAGCAGTACTTC.